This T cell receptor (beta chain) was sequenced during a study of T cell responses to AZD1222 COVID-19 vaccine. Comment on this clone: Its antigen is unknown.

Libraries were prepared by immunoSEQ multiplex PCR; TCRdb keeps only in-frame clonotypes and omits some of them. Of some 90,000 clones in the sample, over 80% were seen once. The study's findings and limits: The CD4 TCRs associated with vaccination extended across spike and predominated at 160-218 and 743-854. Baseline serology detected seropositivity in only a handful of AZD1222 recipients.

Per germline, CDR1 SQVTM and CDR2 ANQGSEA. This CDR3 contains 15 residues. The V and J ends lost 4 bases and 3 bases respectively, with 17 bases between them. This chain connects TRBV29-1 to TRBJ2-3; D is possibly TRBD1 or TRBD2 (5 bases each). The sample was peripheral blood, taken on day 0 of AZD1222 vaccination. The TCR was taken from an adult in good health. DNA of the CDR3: TGCAGCGTTGGGCACAGGACCCAGCGGACAGATACGCAGTATTTT. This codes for CSVGHRTQRTDTQYF.